The present entry profiles one T cell receptor (beta chain) with its context. The antigen remains undetermined. Germline CDR1 and CDR2: SGHDT and YYEEEE. V gave up 7 bases and J gave up 5 bases; unmatched junction bases: 10. This CDR3 region has 15 residues. This record comes from a study of coeliac disease. Study as a whole: Coeliac patients had active, refractory type I, or gluten-free-diet-controlled disease. Overall study findings and caveats: The authors considered this approach unsuitable for unbiased detection of gliadin-specific T cells. Most TRB amino acid sequences occurred in only one sample. Known gliadin-specific TRB sequences: about 45% of the 18 coeliac samples, only 1 of 6 controls.

Data came from immunoSEQ multiplex PCR; TCRdb stores just in-frame clones and leaves some out. The repertoire holds a few thousand clones, under 80% seen once, with around a fifth in the top ten. This TCR derives from a woman between 45 and 60 years old with celiac disease on a gluten-free diet. Sequencing was performed on lamina propria lymphocytes from the gut. This chain uses TRBV5-6 with TRBJ2-5; 11 bases agree with TRBD1. Here the CDR3 reads CASLTDRGLGETQYF. CDR3 in DNA: TGTGCCAGCTTGACGGACAGGGGGCTAGGGGAGACCCAGTACTTC.